These 17 T cell receptor beta chains were sequenced from one sample in a study of T cell repertoires in cytomegalovirus infection. TCRdb passed the reads through MiXCR, listing each CDR3 protein once. This sample has 450,000 to 600,000 distinct CDR3 sequences, with around a third found just once. Their antigens remain unidentified. The material sequenced was cultured PBMCs, taken from culture after CMV antigen stimulation. The source is a human donor in good health (CMV status not recorded). Some clones in this sample may be carry-over from other donors' samples.

This clonotype appeared a few times. This chain connects TRBV7-3 to TRBJ2-3; D is unclear. Trimming stripped 2 bases from V and 4 bases from J, with 10 bases between. The CDR3 totals 14 residues. The germline gives CDR1 SGHTA, CDR2 FQGTGA. CDR3 sequence: CASSLVELPDTQYF. The CDR3 nucleotides read TGTGCCAGCAGCTTAGTGGAACTGCCAGATACGCAGTATTTT.

The rearrangement uses TRBV19 and TRBJ2-5; no clear D. Germline V gives CDR1 LNHDA, CDR2 SQIVND (reference sequence). Trimming stripped 3 bases from V and 2 bases from J, with 7 bases between. This CDR3 spans 13 amino acids. Here the CDR3 reads CASSIRNQETQYF. The CDR3 region has the DNA TGTGCCAGTAGTATTCGAAATCAAGAGACCCAGTACTTC.

This clonotype occurred a few times. CDR3 protein: CASSTSGSYGYTF. The CDR3 DNA sequence: TGTGCCAGCAGTACCTCGGGCAGCTATGGCTACACCTTC. This rearrangement joins TRBV12-3 or TRBV12-4 to TRBJ1-2; D not certain. V lost 5 bases and J 4 bases, leaving 11 bases between the germline ends. The CDR3 runs to 13 residues.

This chain uses TRBV20-1 with TRBJ2-1; 10 positions agree with TRBD2. The germline V gene has CDR1 DFQATT and CDR2 SNEGSKA (reference sequence). V dropped 3 bases and J dropped 9; count of bases not matched to a gene: 8. CDR3 length equals 14 residues. This CDR3 is CSASRLAGVGEQFF. The CDR3 nucleotides read TGCAGTGCTAGTCGGCTAGCGGGAGTGGGTGAGCAGTTCTTC.

The chain recombines TRBV7-8 with TRBJ2-7; D might be TRBD2 (6 bases). CDR3 size: 14 residues. CDR1 SGHVS and CDR2 FQNEAQ come from the germline V gene. Trimming took 7 bases from V and 0 from J, leaving 13 bases between them. In DNA form, the CDR3 reads TGTGCCAGCACTGAGTACGGGAGCTCCTACGAGCAGTACGTC. The encoded protein is CASTEYGSSYEQYV.

In this sample, this clonotype turned up a few times. This chain uses TRBV10-3 with TRBJ2-5; 7 bases fit TRBD1. The V segment lost 4 bases and the J segment 1 base; nucleotides outside the gene matches: 9. Germline loops: CDR1 ENHRY, CDR2 SYGVKD. There are 16 residues in the CDR3. CDR3 DNA: TGTGCCATCAGTGTAGAGAGCAGGGGGTTCCAAGAGACCCAGTACTTC. Protein product: CAISVESRGFQETQYF.

CDR3 region: CASRGTAPLSGANVLTF. In nucleotides, the CDR3 is TGTGCCAGCAGGGGGACAGCGCCCCTCTCTGGGGCCAACGTCCTGACTTTC. The chain employs TRBV7-2 and TRBJ2-6; TRBD1 agrees at 7 bases. V shed 6 bases, J shed 0 bases, and the junction held 8 bases outside the gene matches. CDR1 is SGHTA, CDR2 FQGNSA, per germline. This CDR3 contains 17 residues.

This clonotype occurred many times. The chain uses TRBV7-2 and TRBJ1-1; TRBD1 aligns across 7 bases. This CDR3 is 14 amino acids long. The germline V gene encodes CDR1 SGHTA and CDR2 FQGNSA. Unmatched junction bases numbered 7, after V lost 5 bases and J lost 4 bases. DNA of the CDR3: TGTGCCAGCAGCCCTCATCAGGGGGTCACTGAAGCTTTCTTT. Translating gives CASSPHQGVTEAFF. Full variable domain (outside the CDR3, taken from reference TRBV7-2 and TRBJ1-1): GAGVSQSPSNKVTEKGKDVELRCDPISGHTALYWYRQSLGQGLEFLIYFQGNSAPDKSGLPSDRFSAERTGGSVSTLTIQRTQQEDSAVYLCASSPHQGVTEAFFGQGTRLTVV.

The table lists this clonotype with many counts. The chain carries TRBV7-2 and TRBJ2-7, with unresolved D. This CDR3 has 14 amino acids. Germline CDR1 and CDR2: SGHTA and FQGNSA. The V and J ends lost 5 bases and 9 bases respectively, with 20 bases between them. The CDR3 region is CASSPTRKAIVQYV. CDR3 DNA: TGTGCCAGCAGCCCAACAAGAAAAGCTATTGTGCAGTACGTC.

CDR3 amino acids: CASTAGARGRYGDTQYF. CDR3 sequence (DNA): TGTGCCAGTACTGCGGGGGCTCGCGGGAGATACGGAGATACGCAGTATTTT. The rearrangement joins TRBV19 to TRBJ2-3, with a weak D call TRBD2 (7 bases). In germline, CDR1 is LNHDA, CDR2 SQIVND (reference sequence). This CDR3 has 17 amino acids. The V gene lost 7 bases and the J gene lost 5 bases, with 25 bases spanning the gap.

This clonotype occurred many times. The chain employs TRBV7-2 and TRBJ2-7; TRBD2 matches 7 bases. The V and J ends lost 5 bases and 6 bases, in that order; junction bases with no gene match: 10. Per the germline V gene, CDR1 is SGHTA and CDR2 is FQGNSA. CDR3 length equals 14 residues. In DNA form, the CDR3 reads TGTGCCAGCAGCCGCATGGGGAGGGCCATCGAGCAGTACTTC. Protein: CASSRMGRAIEQYF.

This clonotype was seen a few times. J is TRBJ1-1 and V is TRBV28; D not resolved. This CDR3 has 14 amino acids. The germline V gene has CDR1 MDHEN and CDR2 SYDVKM. Trimming took 6 bases from V and 6 from J, leaving 17 bases between them. CDR3 in amino acids: CASSPPSGRSEAFF. DNA for the CDR3: TGTGCCAGCAGCCCGCCGTCGGGGAGGTCTGAAGCTTTCTTT.

This chain joins TRBV7-6 and TRBJ2-7, with TRBD2 matching 12 bases. Germline CDR1 and CDR2: SGHVS and FNYEAQ. The CDR3 loop spans 15 amino acids. V trimming: 5 bases; J trimming: 5 bases; junction bases outside the gene matches: 7. The CDR3, as DNA: TGTGCCAGCAGCGGTCAGACTAGCGGGAGCAACGAGCAGTACTTC. This codes for CASSGQTSGSNEQYF.

The chain couples TRBV15 to TRBJ2-2, with D possibly being TRBD1 (5 bases). Germline assignment: CDR1 LNHNV and CDR2 YYDKDF (reference sequence). V lost 0 bases and J 6 bases, leaving 14 bases between the germline ends. This CDR3 has 16 residues. CDR3 bases: TGTGCCACCAGCAGAGACAGGGAAAAGATTGCCGGGGAGCTGTTTTTT. Its protein product is CATSRDREKIAGELFF.

Notes on this clonotype: Its ends do not fully match the called genes, so a read error is possible. This chain uses TRBV28 with TRBJ1-6; perhaps TRBD1 as D (5 bases). The germline gives CDR1 MDHEN, CDR2 SYDVKM. This CDR3 contains 12 residues. The CDR3 region has the DNA TGTGCCAGCAGTACTGATGGGAGGGGCCGGCGGTTT. Protein product: CASSTDGRGRRF.

This chain joins TRBV11-3 and TRBJ2-3; D perhaps matches TRBD1 (5 bases). In germline, CDR1 is SGHNT, CDR2 YENEEA. The CDR3 sequence is 13 residues long. V was cut by 3 bases and J by 10 bases, with 14 bases left in between. In nucleotides, the CDR3 is TGTGCCAGCAGCTTCTCTAGGGGCTGGGCGCAGTATTTT. Translating gives CASSFSRGWAQYF.

The gene calls are TRBV11-3 and TRBJ2-1; 10 positions agree with TRBD1. The trim removed 3 bases at V and 3 bases at J, leaving 2 bases unmatched. The CDR3 is 15 amino acids. CDR1 is SGHNT, CDR2 YENEEA, per germline. CDR3 in amino acids: CASSLDRGGYNEQFF. CDR3 nucleotides: TGTGCCAGCAGCTTGGACAGGGGGGGCTACAATGAGCAGTTCTTC.